The sequence of this T cell receptor (beta chain) was determined in a study of shared clonotypes between healthy human individuals. This table comes from immunoSEQ multiplex PCR, and its TCRdb copy is limited to in-frame clones, with some not included. The sample comprises about 110,000 clones, about 70% of which are singletons, and approximately 25% rests with the top ten. This clone was detected only once. CDR3 size: 11 residues. Germline CDR1 MDHEN, CDR2 SYDVKM. V was cut by 2 bases and J by 6 bases, with 4 bases left in between. Sequenced input: memory CD8+ T cells sorted from blood. Noted subset: CD45RO+ cells pooled with CCR7-negative TemRA cells. The J gene is TRBJ1-1, the V gene TRBV28; no definite D call. The clonotype was recovered from a woman aged 25-40 years in good health. The CDR3 DNA reads TGTGCCAGCAGTTTAAGGGCTGAAGCTTTCTTT. It translates to CASSLRAEAFF.